The clone carrying this T cell receptor beta chain was seen at least ten times. The target antigen is unknown. Amplified TCR beta CDR3 regions derived from RNA transcripts. First-round RT-PCR with HTBI primers amplified the TCR CDR3 region. TCRdb fed the multiplex PCR reads into MiXCR, producing one record per CDR3 protein. The table includes roughly 630,000 distinct CDR3 sequences, 15% to 18% detected once. The CDR3 has 13 amino acids. The ends were cut back, 2 bases at V and 5 bases at J, with 9 bases in the middle. The data derive from a study of T cells in Graves' hyperthyroidism and ophthalmopathy. Study outcomes and limitations: Also found in blood were most expanded thyroid clonotypes above 0.001.

Uncontrolled infection, other autoimmune disease, pregnancy or lactation barred patients from enrollment. Diagnoses were made from clinical symptoms, serum measures (thyroxine and TRAb), thyroid ultrasound and orbital computed tomography. The rearrangement uses TRBV12-3 or TRBV12-4 and TRBJ2-5; D gene ambiguous. The origin of this receptor is a woman aged 30 to 39 with Graves' hyperthyroidism. The sequencing sample was made of blood. In nucleotides, the CDR3 is TGTGCCAGCAGTTTAATCTTCGGGGAGACCCAGTACTTC. Amino acid sequence: CASSLIFGETQYF.